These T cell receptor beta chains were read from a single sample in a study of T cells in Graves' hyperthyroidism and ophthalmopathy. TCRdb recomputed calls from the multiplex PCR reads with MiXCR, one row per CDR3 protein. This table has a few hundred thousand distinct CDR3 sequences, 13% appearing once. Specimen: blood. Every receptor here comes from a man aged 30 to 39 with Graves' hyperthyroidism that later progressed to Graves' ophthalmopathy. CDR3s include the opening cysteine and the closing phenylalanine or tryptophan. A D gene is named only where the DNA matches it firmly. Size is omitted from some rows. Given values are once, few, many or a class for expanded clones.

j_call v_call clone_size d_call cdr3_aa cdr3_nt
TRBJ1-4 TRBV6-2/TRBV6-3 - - CASSSPRGRRFF TGTGCCAGCAGTTCCCCCAGGGGTCGTCGGTTTTTT
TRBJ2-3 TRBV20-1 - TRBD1 CSARETGSSSTDTQYF TGCAGTGCTAGAGAGACAGGGAGTTCTAGCACAGATACGCAGTATTTT
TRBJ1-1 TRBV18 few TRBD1 CASSPAGGGMVNTEAFF TGTGCCAGCTCCCCGGCAGGGGGTGGAATGGTGAACACTGAAGCTTTCTTT
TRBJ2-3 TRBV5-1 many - CASSFESTDTQYF TGCGCCAGCAGCTTCGAAAGCACAGATACGCAGTATTTT
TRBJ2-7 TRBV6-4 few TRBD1 CASSYGTGGRYEQYF TGTGCCAGCAGTTATGGGACAGGGGGCAGGTACGAGCAGTACTTC
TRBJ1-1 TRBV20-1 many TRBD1 CSARVTGGSDTEAFF TGCAGTGCTAGAGTAACAGGGGGCAGCGACACTGAAGCTTTCTTT
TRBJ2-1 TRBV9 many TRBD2 CASSFGTSGGANEQFF TGTGCCAGCAGCTTCGGGACTAGCGGGGGGGCGAATGAGCAGTTCTTC
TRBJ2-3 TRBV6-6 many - CASSYSGPGSDTQYF TGTGCCAGCAGTTACTCGGGACCCGGATCAGATACGCAGTATTTT
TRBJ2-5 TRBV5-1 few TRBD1 CASSFGTGTSQETQYF TGCGCCAGCAGCTTTGGGACAGGGACCTCTCAAGAGACCCAGTACTTC
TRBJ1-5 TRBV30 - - CAWSSQGGQPQHF TGTGCCTGGAGTAGCCAGGGAGGCCAGCCCCAGCATTTT
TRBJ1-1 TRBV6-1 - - CASWRGTGNTEAFF TGTGCCAGCTGGCGGGGGACGGGAAACACTGAAGCTTTCTTT
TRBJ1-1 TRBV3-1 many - CASSQGGGSTEAFF TGTGCCAGCAGCCAAGGGGGGGGCAGCACTGAAGCTTTCTTT
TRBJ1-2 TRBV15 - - CATSRAGSYTF TGTGCCACCAGCAGAGCCGGAAGCTACACCTTC
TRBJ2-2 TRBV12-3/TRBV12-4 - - CASSLGRAGELFF TGTGCCAGCAGTTTAGGTCGAGCCGGGGAGCTGTTTTTT
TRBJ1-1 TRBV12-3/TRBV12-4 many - CASSLGQGLGNTEAFF TGTGCCAGCAGTTTAGGGCAGGGCCTAGGTAACACTGAAGCTTTCTTT
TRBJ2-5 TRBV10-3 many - CAISPTGGGTAETQYF TGTGCCATCAGCCCGACCGGTGGGGGTACGGCGGAGACCCAGTACTTC
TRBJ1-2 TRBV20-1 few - CSARSGTANYGYTF TGCAGTGCTAGATCCGGGACCGCTAACTATGGCTACACCTTC
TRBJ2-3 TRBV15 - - CATGGRGGTQYF TGTGCCACAGGCGGGCGGGGAGGTACGCAGTATTTT
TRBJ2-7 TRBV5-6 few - CASTRSPLAEQYF TGTGCCAGCACCCGTTCGCCCCTCGCCGAGCAGTACTTC
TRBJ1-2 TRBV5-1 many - CASSGTRNYGYTF TGCGCCAGCAGCGGGACAAGAAACTATGGCTACACCTTC
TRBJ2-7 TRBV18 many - CASSGTTYEQYF TGTGCCAGCTCAGGGACGACCTACGAGCAGTACTTC
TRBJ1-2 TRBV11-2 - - CASSLPGVVKADGYTF TGTGCCAGCAGCTTACCGGGGGTGGTAAAAGCTGATGGCTACACCTTC
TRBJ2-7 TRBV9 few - CASSVGSQLGVDEQYF TGTGCCAGCAGCGTAGGGTCCCAGCTGGGTGTCGACGAGCAGTACTTC
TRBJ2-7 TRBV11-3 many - CASSLGAPYEQYF TGTGCCAGCAGCTTAGGGGCCCCCTACGAGCAGTACTTC
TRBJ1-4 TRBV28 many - CASSLKGEKLFF TGTGCCAGCAGTTTGAAAGGGGAAAAACTGTTTTTT
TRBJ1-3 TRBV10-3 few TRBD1 CAIGDSGNTIYF TGTGCCATCGGGGACAGTGGAAACACCATATATTTT
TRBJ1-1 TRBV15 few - CATSRDRGKAFF TGTGCCACCAGCAGAGACAGGGGTAAGGCTTTCTTT
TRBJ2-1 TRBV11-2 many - CASSFGGFYNEQFF TGTGCCAGCAGCTTCGGCGGGTTCTACAATGAGCAGTTCTTC
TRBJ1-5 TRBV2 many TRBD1 CASSAGGSNQPQHF TGTGCCAGCAGTGCAGGGGGCAGCAATCAGCCCCAGCATTTT
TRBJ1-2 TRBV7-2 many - CASSLRQALKIGYTF TGTGCCAGCAGCTTAAGACAGGCACTTAAAATCGGCTACACCTTC
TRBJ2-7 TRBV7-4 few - CASSLCFPAVEQYF TGTGCCAGCAGCTTATGCTTTCCGGCTGTCGAGCAGTACTTC
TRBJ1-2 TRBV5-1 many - CASSLAPGRTNYGYTF TGCGCCAGCAGCCTAGCCCCGGGACGGACAAACTATGGCTACACCTTC
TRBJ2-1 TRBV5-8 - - CASTSVGTNYGSYF TGTGCCAGCACCTCAGTGGGGACCAACTATGGCAGTTACTTC
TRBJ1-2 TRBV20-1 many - CSALSGEVVRYTF TGCAGTGCTCTTTCGGGGGAGGTAGTACGCTACACCTTC
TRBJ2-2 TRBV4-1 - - CASSQDHPGAGELFF TGCGCCAGCAGCCAAGATCATCCAGGGGCCGGGGAGCTGTTTTTT
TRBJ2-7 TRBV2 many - CASSETSSYEQYF TGTGCCAGCAGTGAAACTAGCTCCTACGAGCAGTACTTC
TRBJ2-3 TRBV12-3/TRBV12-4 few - CASSSPKGLWESSTDTQYF TGTGCCAGCAGTTCCCCAAAGGGTTTGTGGGAGTCTAGCACAGATACGCAGTATTTT
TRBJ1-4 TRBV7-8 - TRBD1 CASSLTDRAEDEKLFF TGTGCCAGCAGCTTAACCGACAGGGCTGAGGATGAAAAACTGTTTTTT
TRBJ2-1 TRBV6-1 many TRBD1 CASSRPRQGARSYNEQFF TGTGCCAGCAGTCGGCCGAGACAGGGGGCGCGTTCCTACAATGAGCAGTTCTTC
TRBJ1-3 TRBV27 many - CASRTGPSGNTIYF TGTGCCAGCAGAACCGGGCCTTCTGGAAACACCATATATTTT
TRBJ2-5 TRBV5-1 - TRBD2 CASSLGPSSGGQETQYF TGCGCCAGCAGCCTCGGCCCTTCTAGCGGGGGGCAAGAGACCCAGTACTTC
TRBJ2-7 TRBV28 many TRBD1 CATGTGLYEQYF TGTGCCACCGGGACAGGGCTCTACGAGCAGTACTTC
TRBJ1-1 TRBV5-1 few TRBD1 CASSPVSAQGAAEAFF TGCGCCAGCAGCCCTGTATCCGCTCAGGGGGCCGCTGAAGCTTTCTTT
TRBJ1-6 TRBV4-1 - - CASSPGRINSPLHF TGCGCCAGCAGCCCGGGACGGATTAATTCACCCCTCCACTTT
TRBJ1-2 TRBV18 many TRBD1 CASSPREGTGYGYTF TGTGCCAGCTCACCACGAGAAGGGACAGGCTATGGCTACACCTTC
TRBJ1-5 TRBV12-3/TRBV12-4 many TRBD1 CASSMTGLSNQPQHF TGTGCCAGCAGCATGACAGGGCTAAGCAATCAGCCCCAGCATTTT
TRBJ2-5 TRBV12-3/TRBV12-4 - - CASSFVLRQTQYF TGTGCCAGCAGTTTCGTGCTGCGTCAGACCCAGTACTTC
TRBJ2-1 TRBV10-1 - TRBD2 CASSGNSGGVYNEQFF TGCGCCAGCAGTGGTAATAGCGGGGGGGTCTACAATGAGCAGTTCTTC
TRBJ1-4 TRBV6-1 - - CASRGWEHNNEKLFF TGTGCCAGCAGGGGGTGGGAGCACAATAATGAAAAACTGTTTTTT
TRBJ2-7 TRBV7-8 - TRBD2 CASSPLLMLGSGGAYEQYF TGCGCCAGCAGCCCCCTCCTGATGCTTGGTAGCGGGGGGGCCTACGAGCAGTACTTC
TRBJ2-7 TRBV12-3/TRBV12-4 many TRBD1 CASSWGPGGEQYF TGTGCCAGCAGTTGGGGCCCAGGGGGCGAGCAGTACTTC
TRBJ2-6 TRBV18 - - CASSPSWRDVLTF TGTGCCAGCTCACCGTCCTGGAGGGACGTCCTGACTTTC
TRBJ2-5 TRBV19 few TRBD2 CARVLAGNQETQYF TGTGCTCGCGTACTAGCGGGGAACCAAGAGACCCAGTACTTC